Listed below are T cell receptor beta chains from one sample, sequenced in a study of beta chain features in type 1 diabetes. Measured with immunoSEQ multiplex PCR; TCRdb has only the in-frame clones, and not every one. The top ten clones hold 0.008% to 0.011% of a sample with under 400,000 clones, 10% to 15% of them seen once. Input material: naive CD4+ T cells from blood. The source is a woman under 30 with type 1 diabetes. Each CDR3 is given with its conserved first and last residue. The order of the fields is CDR3 length, J gene, clone size, V gene, D gene, CDR3 protein, CDR3 DNA. D genes are given only for firm matches. Clone size, where shown, is once, few, many, or a class for clones that have expanded.

length: 16; J: TRBJ2-4; size: NA; V: TRBV6-6; D: NA; CDR3: CASSPRGEGAKNIQYF; DNA: TGTGCCAGCAGTCCAAGGGGGGAGGGGGCCAAAAACATTCAGTACTTC
length: 14; J: TRBJ1-1; size: few; V: TRBV7-9; D: TRBD1; CDR3: CASSFWDRDTEAFF; DNA: TGTGCCAGCAGCTTCTGGGACAGGGACACTGAAGCTTTCTTT
length: 15; J: TRBJ2-7; size: few; V: TRBV14; D: TRBD1; CDR3: CASSPRDRGTYEQYF; DNA: TGTGCCAGCAGCCCTCGGGACAGGGGAACCTACGAGCAGTACTTC
length: 11; J: TRBJ2-7; size: NA; V: TRBV6-6; D: NA; CDR3: CASTGSYEQYF; DNA: TGTGCCAGCACGGGGTCCTACGAGCAGTACTTC
length: 13; J: TRBJ2-7; size: NA; V: TRBV7-2; D: NA; CDR3: CASSLSNIHEQYF; DNA: TGTGCCAGCAGCTTATCCAACATCCACGAGCAGTACTTC
length: 12; J: TRBJ1-2; size: few; V: TRBV19; D: NA; CDR3: CAGKRGNSGYTF; DNA: TGTGCCGGAAAGCGGGGAAATTCAGGCTACACCTTC
length: 15; J: TRBJ2-6; size: NA; V: TRBV2; D: NA; CDR3: CASRDYRAGANVLTF; DNA: TGTGCCAGCAGGGATTACAGGGCTGGGGCCAACGTCCTGACTTTC
length: 11; J: TRBJ1-2; size: NA; V: TRBV28; D: NA; CDR3: CASSLYYGYTF; DNA: TGTGCCAGCAGCCTATACTATGGCTACACCTTC
length: 17; J: TRBJ2-3; size: few; V: TRBV4-1; D: TRBD2; CDR3: CASRRGLAGSSTDTQYF; DNA: TGCGCCAGCAGACGGGGACTAGCGGGGTCTAGCACAGATACGCAGTATTTT
length: 15; J: TRBJ2-5; size: once; V: TRBV11-3; D: NA; CDR3: CASTTGLSRQETQYF; DNA: TGTGCCAGCACGACGGGATTGTCCAGACAAGAGACCCAGTACTTC
length: 16; J: TRBJ2-1; size: NA; V: TRBV4-3; D: NA; CDR3: CASSQDLGASYNEQFF; DNA: TGCGCCAGCAGCCAAGATCTGGGGGCGTCCTACAATGAGCAGTTCTTC
length: 13; J: TRBJ2-2; size: NA; V: TRBV7-2; D: NA; CDR3: CASTQSNTGELFF; DNA: TGTGCCAGCACCCAATCGAACACCGGGGAGCTGTTTTTT
length: 12; J: TRBJ1-1; size: few; V: TRBV7-9; D: NA; CDR3: CASSLQGLEAFF; DNA: TGTGCCAGCAGTTTACAGGGACTTGAAGCTTTCTTT
length: 15; J: TRBJ1-6; size: few; V: TRBV13; D: TRBD1; CDR3: CASSTPDRGGSPLHF; DNA: TGTGCCAGCAGCACCCCCGACAGGGGAGGCTCACCCCTCCACTTT
length: 14; J: TRBJ1-1; size: NA; V: TRBV2; D: NA; CDR3: CASSAVAGVTEAFF; DNA: TGTGCCAGCAGTGCGGTGGCAGGGGTCACTGAAGCTTTCTTT
length: 13; J: TRBJ2-5; size: NA; V: TRBV6-1; D: TRBD1; CDR3: CASTLSGGWTQYF; DNA: TGTGCCAGCACGTTATCAGGGGGTTGGACCCAGTACTTC
length: 17; J: TRBJ2-5; size: few; V: TRBV7-2; D: TRBD2; CDR3: CASSSTLSGGAQETQYF; DNA: TGTGCCAGCAGCTCCACTCTTAGCGGGGGAGCCCAAGAGACCCAGTACTTC
length: 13; J: TRBJ2-3; size: NA; V: TRBV6-5; D: NA; CDR3: CASSYRPRAQEYF; DNA: TGTGCCAGCAGTTATCGCCCCAGGGCGCAGGAGTATTTT
length: 14; J: TRBJ2-5; size: few; V: TRBV27; D: TRBD1; CDR3: CASSPGTGRETQYF; DNA: TGTGCCAGCAGTCCCGGGACAGGGAGGGAGACCCAGTACTTC
length: 17; J: TRBJ2-1; size: few; V: TRBV5-1; D: TRBD2; CDR3: CASSLGFLTSGGPIQFF; DNA: TGCGCCAGCAGCTTGGGATTCTTGACTAGCGGGGGACCTATCCAGTTCTTC
length: 16; J: TRBJ2-5; size: few; V: TRBV7-7; D: TRBD1; CDR3: CASSSQPGQGPETQYF; DNA: TGTGCTAGCAGCTCCCAGCCGGGACAGGGGCCAGAGACCCAGTACTTC
length: 14; J: TRBJ2-3; size: NA; V: TRBV30; D: TRBD2; CDR3: CAWTLGLAADTQYF; DNA: TGTGCCTGGACATTAGGGCTAGCGGCAGATACGCAGTATTTT
length: 14; J: TRBJ2-7; size: few; V: TRBV18; D: NA; CDR3: CASSPSVQSYEQYF; DNA: TGTGCCAGCTCACCTAGCGTCCAGAGTTACGAGCAGTACTTC